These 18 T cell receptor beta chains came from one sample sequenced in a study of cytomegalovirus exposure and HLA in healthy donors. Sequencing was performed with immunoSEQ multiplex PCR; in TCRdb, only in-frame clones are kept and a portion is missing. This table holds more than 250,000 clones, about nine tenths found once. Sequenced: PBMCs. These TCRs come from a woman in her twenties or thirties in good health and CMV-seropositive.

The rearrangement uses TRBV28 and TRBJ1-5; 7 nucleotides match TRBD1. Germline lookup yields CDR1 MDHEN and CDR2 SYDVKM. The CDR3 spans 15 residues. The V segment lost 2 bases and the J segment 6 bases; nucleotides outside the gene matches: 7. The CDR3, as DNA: TGTGCCAGCAGTTTAGCGAGGGGGCGCAGTCAGCCCCAGCATTTT. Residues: CASSLARGRSQPQHF.

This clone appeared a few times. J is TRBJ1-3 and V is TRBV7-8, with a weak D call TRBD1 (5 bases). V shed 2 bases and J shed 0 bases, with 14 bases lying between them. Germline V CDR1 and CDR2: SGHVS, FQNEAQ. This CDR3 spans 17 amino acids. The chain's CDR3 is CASSLWFQGSSGNTIYF. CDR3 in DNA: TGTGCCAGCAGCTTATGGTTTCAGGGCAGCTCTGGAAACACCATATATTTT.

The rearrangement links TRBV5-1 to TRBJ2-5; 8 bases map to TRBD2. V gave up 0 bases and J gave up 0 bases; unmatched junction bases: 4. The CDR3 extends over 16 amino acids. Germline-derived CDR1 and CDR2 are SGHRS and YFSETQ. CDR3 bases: TGCGCCAGCAGCTTGGTCGTAGCGGGATACCAAGAGACCCAGTACTTC. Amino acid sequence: CASSLVVAGYQETQYF.

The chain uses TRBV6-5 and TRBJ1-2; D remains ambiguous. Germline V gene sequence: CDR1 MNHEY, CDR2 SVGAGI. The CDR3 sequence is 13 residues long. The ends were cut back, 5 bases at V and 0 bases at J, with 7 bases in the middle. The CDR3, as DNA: TGTGCCAGCAGTACACCGGCTAACTATGGCTACACCTTC. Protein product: CASSTPANYGYTF.

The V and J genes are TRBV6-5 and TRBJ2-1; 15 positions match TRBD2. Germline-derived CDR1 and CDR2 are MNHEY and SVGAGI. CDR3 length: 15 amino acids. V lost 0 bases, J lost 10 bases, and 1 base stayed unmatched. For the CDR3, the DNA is TGTGCCAGCAGTTACTCCGGGACTAGCGGGGGGGAGCAGTTCTTC. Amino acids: CASSYSGTSGGEQFF.

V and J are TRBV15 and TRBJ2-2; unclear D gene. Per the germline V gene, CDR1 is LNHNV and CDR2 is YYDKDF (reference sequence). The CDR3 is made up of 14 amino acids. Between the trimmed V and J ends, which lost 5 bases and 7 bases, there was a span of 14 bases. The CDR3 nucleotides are TGTGCCACCAGCCTCCCCGGCATTCTCGGGGAGCTGTTTTTT. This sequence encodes CATSLPGILGELFF.

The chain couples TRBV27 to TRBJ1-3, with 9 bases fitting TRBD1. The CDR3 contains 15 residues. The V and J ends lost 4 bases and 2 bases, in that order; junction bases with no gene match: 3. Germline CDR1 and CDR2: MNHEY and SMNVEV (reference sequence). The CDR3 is CASSSRQGAGNTIYF. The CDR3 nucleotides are TGTGCCAGCAGTTCCAGACAGGGGGCTGGAAACACCATATATTTT.

The CDR3 coding sequence is TGTGCCAGCAGTTACTCCGGGAGCTGGAGAAACACCATATATTTT. Protein: CASSYSGSWRNTIYF. The chain employs TRBV6-5 and TRBJ1-3; D gene uncertain. Trimming took 0 bases from V and 5 from J, leaving 11 bases between them. This CDR3 has 15 amino acids. Germline assignment: CDR1 MNHEY and CDR2 SVGAGI.

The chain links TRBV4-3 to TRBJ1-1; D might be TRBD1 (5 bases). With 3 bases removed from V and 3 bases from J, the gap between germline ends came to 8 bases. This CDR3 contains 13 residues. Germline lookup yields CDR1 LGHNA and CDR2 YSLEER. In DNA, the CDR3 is TGCGCCAGCAGCCAGAGGGGATACACTGAAGCTTTCTTT. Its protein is CASSQRGYTEAFF.

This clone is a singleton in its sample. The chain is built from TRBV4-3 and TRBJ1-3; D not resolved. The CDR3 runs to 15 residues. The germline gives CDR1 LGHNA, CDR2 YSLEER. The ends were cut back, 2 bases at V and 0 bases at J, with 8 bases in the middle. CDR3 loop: CASSQTANSGNTIYF. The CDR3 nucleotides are TGCGCCAGCAGCCAAACAGCGAACTCTGGAAACACCATATATTTT.

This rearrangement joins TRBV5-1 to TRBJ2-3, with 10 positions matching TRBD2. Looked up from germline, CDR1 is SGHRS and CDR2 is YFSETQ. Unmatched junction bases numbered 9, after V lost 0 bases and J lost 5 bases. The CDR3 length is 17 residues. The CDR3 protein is CASSLGRASGRGDTQYF. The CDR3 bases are TGCGCCAGCAGCTTGGGTAGGGCTAGCGGGAGAGGAGATACGCAGTATTTT.

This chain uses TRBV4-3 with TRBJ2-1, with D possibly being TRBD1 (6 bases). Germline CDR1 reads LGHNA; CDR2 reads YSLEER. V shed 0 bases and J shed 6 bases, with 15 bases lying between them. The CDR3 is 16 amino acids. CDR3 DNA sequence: TGCGCCAGCAGCCAAGACCCAGGGGCGCTTTCCAATGAGCAGTTCTTC. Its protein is CASSQDPGALSNEQFF.

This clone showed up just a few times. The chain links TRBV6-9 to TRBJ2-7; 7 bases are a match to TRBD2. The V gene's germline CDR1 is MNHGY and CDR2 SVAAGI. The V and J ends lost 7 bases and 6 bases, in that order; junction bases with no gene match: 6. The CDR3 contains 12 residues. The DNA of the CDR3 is TGTGCCAGCACAGAGCGGGAAGGCGAGCAGTACTTC. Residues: CASTEREGEQYF.

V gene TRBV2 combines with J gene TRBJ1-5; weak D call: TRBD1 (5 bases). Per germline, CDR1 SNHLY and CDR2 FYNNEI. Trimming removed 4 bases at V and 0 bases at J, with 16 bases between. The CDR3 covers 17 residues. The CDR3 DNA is TGTGCCAGCAGTGCCAGGGTGGGAGACGATAGCAATCAGCCCCAGCATTTT. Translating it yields CASSARVGDDSNQPQHF.

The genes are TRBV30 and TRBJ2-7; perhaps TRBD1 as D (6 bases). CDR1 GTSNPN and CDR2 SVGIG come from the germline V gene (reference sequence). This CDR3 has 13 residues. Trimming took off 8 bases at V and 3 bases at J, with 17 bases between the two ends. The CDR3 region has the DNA TGTGCCGGGGGCCCGGCGTCGGGCTACGAGCAGTACTTC. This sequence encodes CAGGPASGYEQYF.

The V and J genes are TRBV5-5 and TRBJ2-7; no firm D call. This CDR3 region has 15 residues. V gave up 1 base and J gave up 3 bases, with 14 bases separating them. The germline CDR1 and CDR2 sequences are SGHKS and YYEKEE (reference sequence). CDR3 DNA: TGTGCCAGCAGCTTGCAAGCCGCGGCATTCTACGAGCAGTACTTC. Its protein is CASSLQAAAFYEQYF.

CDR3 protein: CASSQDLRPGHEQFF. The CDR3 nucleotides are TGCGCCAGCAGCCAAGATTTACGACCAGGCCATGAGCAGTTCTTC. V and J are TRBV4-3 and TRBJ2-1; D is uncertain. CDR1 LGHNA and CDR2 YSLEER come from the germline V gene. The CDR3 has 15 amino acids. Deletions cut 0 bases from V and 8 bases from J, with 14 bases between.

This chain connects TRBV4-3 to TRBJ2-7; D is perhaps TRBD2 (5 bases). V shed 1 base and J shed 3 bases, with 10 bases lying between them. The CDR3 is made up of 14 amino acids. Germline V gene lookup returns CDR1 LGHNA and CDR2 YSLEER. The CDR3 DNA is TGCGCCAGCAGCCAAGTATTGAGCGGCTACGAGCAGTACTTC. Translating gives CASSQVLSGYEQYF.